Described below is a single T cell receptor (beta chain) sequence and its context. Two negative PCRs, clearance, or symptom resolution had been documented for recovered Cohort 3 donors. TCRdb's table, derived via immunoSEQ multiplex PCR, lists solely in-frame clones and lacks some. The sample contains 350,000 or so clones, roughly 87% of which appear only once. The data stem from a study of blood T cell repertoires in COVID-19. This CDR3 has 15 residues. V lost 7 bases to trimming and J lost 9 bases; unmatched junction nucleotides: 14. CDR1 and CDR2 (germline): MDHEN, SYDVKM. The receptor was derived from a woman aged 25 to 45 who had recovered from COVID-19. The rearrangement links TRBV28 to TRBJ1-5, with 8 positions matching TRBD1. Material for sequencing was PBMCs or T cells enriched from blood (not recorded which). CDR3: CASIPVDREGMPQHF. CDR3 in DNA: TGTGCCAGCATCCCTGTGGACAGGGAGGGTATGCCCCAGCATTTT. The full variable domain, rest sourced from reference TRBV28 and TRBJ1-5, is DVKVTQSSRYLVKRTGEKVFLECVQDMDHENMFWYRQDPGLGLRLIYFSYDVKMKEKGDIPEGYSVSREKKERFSLILESASTNQTSMYLCASIPVDREGMPQHFGDGTRLSIL.